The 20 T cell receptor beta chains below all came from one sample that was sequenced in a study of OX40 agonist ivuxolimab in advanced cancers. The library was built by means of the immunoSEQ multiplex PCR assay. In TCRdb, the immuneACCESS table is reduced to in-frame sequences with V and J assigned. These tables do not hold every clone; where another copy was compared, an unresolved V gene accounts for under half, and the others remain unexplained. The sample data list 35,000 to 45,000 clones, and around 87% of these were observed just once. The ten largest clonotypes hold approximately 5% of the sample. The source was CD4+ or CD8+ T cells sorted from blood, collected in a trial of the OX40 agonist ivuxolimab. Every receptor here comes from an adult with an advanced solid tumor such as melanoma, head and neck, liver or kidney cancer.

CDR3 amino acids: CASSPDRGNTGELFF. CDR3 bases: TGTGCCAGCAGCCCCGACAGGGGGAACACCGGGGAGCTGTTTTTT. The chain combines TRBV11-2 with TRBJ2-2; 8 nucleotides align to TRBD1. J gave up 1 base and V 5 bases, and 3 bases lay outside the gene matches. CDR1 and CDR2 (germline): SGHAT, FQNNGV. This CDR3 is 15 amino acids long.

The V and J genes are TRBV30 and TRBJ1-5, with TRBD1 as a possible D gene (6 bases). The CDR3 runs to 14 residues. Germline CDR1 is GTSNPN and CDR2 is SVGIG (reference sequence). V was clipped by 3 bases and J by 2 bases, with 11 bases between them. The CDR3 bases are TGTGCCTGGAGCGCTGGGGGCGGCAATCAGCCCCAGCATTTT. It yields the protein CAWSAGGGNQPQHF. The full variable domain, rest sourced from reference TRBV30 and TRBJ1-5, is SQTIHQWPATLVQPVGSPLSLECTVEGTSNPNLYWYRQAAGRGLQLLFYSVGIGQISSEVPQNLSASRPQDRQFILSSKKLLLSDSGFYLCAWSAGGGNQPQHFGDGTRLSIL.

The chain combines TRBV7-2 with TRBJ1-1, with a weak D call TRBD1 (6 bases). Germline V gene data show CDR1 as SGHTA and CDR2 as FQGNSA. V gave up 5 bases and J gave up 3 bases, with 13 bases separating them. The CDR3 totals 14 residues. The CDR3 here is CASSRGGSDTEAFF. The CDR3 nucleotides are TGTGCCAGCAGCCGAGGGGGGTCGGACACTGAAGCTTTCTTT.

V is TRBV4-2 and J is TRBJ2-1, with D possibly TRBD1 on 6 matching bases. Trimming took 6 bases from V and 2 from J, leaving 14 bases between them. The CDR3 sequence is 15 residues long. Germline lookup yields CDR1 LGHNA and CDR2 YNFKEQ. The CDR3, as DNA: TGTGCCAGCAGACCGGACAGTAGCGCCTACAATGAGCAGTTCTTC. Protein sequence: CASRPDSSAYNEQFF.

This chain's CDR3 is CASFGGIEAEAFF. CDR3 sequence (DNA): TGTGCCAGCTTTGGGGGGATTGAGGCTGAAGCTTTCTTT. The chain recombines TRBV11-2 with TRBJ1-1; maybe TRBD1 (5 bases). V lost 8 bases and J 6 bases, leaving 16 bases between the germline ends. From germline, CDR1 is SGHAT and CDR2 FQNNGV. This CDR3 region has 13 residues. The entire variable domain, with the rest obtained from reference TRBV11-2 and TRBJ1-1, is as follows: EAGVAQSPRYKIIEKRQSVAFWCNPISGHATLYWYQQILGQGPKLLIQFQNNGVVDDSQLPKDRFSAERLKGVDSTLKIQPAKLEDSAVYLCASFGGIEAEAFFGQGTRLTVV.

Here the CDR3 DNA reads TGTGCCAGTAGTATAGGGACTAGCGGGAGCGATGAGCAGTTCTTC. It encodes CASSIGTSGSDEQFF. The J gene is TRBJ2-1, the V gene TRBV19, with 13 nucleotides matching TRBD2. Germline CDR1 reads LNHDA; CDR2 reads SQIVND (reference sequence). After removal of 1 base from V and 8 bases from J, the junction contained 2 bases not matched to a gene. This CDR3 is 15 amino acids long.

The CDR3 is CASSLTLGAQSYGYTF. DNA for the CDR3: TGTGCCAGCAGCCTAACTTTAGGGGCGCAGAGCTATGGCTACACCTTC. The chain is built from TRBV11-2 and TRBJ1-2, with a possible D match to TRBD1 (5 bases). V was shortened by 5 bases and J by 4 bases, with 20 bases between the two germline ends. This CDR3 region has 16 residues. Germline V gene lookup returns CDR1 SGHAT and CDR2 FQNNGV.

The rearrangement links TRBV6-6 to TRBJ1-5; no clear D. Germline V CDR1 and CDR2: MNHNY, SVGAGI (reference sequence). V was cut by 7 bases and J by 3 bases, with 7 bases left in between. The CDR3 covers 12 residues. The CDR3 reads CASNSANQPQHF. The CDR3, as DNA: TGTGCCAGCAACAGCGCCAATCAGCCCCAGCATTTT.

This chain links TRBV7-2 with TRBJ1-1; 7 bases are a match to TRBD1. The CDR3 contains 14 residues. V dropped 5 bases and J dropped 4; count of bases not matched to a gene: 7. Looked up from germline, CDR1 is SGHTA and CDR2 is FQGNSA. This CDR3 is CASSANRGGTEAFF. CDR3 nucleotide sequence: TGTGCCAGCAGCGCCAACAGGGGAGGCACTGAAGCTTTCTTT.

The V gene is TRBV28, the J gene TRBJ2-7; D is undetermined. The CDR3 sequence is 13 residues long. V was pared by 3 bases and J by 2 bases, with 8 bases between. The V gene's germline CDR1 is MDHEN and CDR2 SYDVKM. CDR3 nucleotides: TGTGCCAGCAGTTTCCATCTTCCCTACGAGCAGTACTTC. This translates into CASSFHLPYEQYF.

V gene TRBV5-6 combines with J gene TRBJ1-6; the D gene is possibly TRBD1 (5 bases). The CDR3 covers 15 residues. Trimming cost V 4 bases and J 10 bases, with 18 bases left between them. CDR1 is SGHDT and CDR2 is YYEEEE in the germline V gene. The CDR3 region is CASSLKRTLDSPLHF. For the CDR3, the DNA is TGTGCCAGCAGCCTCAAGCGGACATTAGACTCACCCCTCCACTTT.

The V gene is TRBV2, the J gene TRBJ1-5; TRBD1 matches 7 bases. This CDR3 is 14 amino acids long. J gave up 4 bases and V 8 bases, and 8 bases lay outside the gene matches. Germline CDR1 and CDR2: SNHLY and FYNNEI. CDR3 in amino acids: CASSRQGENQPQHF. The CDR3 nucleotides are TGTGCCAGCTCTAGACAGGGTGAAAATCAGCCCCAGCATTTT.

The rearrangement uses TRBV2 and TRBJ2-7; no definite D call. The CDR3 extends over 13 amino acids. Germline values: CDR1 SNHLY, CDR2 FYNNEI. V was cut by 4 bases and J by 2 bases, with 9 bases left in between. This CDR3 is CASSGQVTYEQYF. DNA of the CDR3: TGTGCCAGCAGTGGGCAGGTTACCTACGAGCAGTACTTC.

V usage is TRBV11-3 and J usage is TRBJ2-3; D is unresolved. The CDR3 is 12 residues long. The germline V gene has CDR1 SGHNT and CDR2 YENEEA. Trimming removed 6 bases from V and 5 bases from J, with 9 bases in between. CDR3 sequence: CASRGIGDTQYF. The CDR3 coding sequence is TGTGCCAGCAGGGGAATCGGAGATACGCAGTATTTT.

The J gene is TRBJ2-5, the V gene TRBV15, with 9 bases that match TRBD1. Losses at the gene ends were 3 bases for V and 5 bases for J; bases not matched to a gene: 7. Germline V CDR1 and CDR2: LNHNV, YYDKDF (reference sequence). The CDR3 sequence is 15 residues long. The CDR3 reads CATSSDRGFGETQYF. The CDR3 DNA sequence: TGTGCCACCAGCAGCGACAGGGGGTTCGGTGAGACCCAGTACTTC.

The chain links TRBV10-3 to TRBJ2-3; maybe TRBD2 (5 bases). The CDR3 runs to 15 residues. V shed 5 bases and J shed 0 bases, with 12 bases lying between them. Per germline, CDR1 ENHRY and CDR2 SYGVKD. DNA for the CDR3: TGTGCCATCAGTATCGGGGTAGAAAGCACAGATACGCAGTATTTT. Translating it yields CAISIGVESTDTQYF.

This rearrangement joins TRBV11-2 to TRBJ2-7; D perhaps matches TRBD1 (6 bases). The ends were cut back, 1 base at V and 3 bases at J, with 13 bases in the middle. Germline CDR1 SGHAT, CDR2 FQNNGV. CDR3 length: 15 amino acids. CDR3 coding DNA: TGTGCCAGCAGCTTAGCCAGGACAGAGGGCTACGAGCAGTACTTC. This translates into CASSLARTEGYEQYF.

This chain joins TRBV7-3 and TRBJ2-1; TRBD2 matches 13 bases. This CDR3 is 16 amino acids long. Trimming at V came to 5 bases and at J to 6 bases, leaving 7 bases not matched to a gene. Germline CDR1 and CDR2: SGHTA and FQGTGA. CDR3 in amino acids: CASSPRLAGGINEQFF. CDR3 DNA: TGTGCCAGCAGCCCCAGACTAGCGGGGGGAATCAATGAGCAGTTCTTC.

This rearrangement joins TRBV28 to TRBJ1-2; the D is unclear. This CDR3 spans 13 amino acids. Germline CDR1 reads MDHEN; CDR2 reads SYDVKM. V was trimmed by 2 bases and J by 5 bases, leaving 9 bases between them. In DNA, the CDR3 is TGTGCCAGCAGTTTAGAGACCCAGTATGGCTACACCTTC. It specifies CASSLETQYGYTF.

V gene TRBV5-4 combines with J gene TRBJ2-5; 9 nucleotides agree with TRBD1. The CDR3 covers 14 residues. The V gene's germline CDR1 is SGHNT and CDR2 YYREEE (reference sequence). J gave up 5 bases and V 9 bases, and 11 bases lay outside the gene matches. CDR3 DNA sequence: TGTGCCATCCACAGGGGGCCGGCATTCGAGACCCAGTACTTC. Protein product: CAIHRGPAFETQYF.